The TCR beta chain described here comes from a study of cytomegalovirus exposure and HLA in healthy donors. The study's findings and limits: Productive rates of about 87% or about 30% were seen for most TCR beta V segments in an earlier analysis. No immune exposure information besides CMV serostatus was available.

The PCR had 60 Vbeta and 13 Jbeta primers. Sequencing used immunoSEQ multiplex PCR; TCRdb keeps in-frame clones, though not all of them. The sample table sets out approximately 47,000 clones. Details on this clone: Its antigen is currently unknown.

The receptor comes from a male donor in good health and CMV-seronegative. The specimen was PBMCs.

The CDR3 here is CASSLVQGTGELFF. The CDR3 region has the DNA TGTGCCAGCAGCTTGGTACAGGGGACCGGGGAGCTGTTTTTT. The chain links TRBV5-4 to TRBJ2-2; 7 bases line up with TRBD1. Germline lookup yields CDR1 SGHNT and CDR2 YYREEE (reference sequence). J gave up 5 bases and V 0 bases, and 1 base lay outside the gene matches. The CDR3 spans 14 residues. Full variable domain (outside the CDR3, taken from reference TRBV5-4 and TRBJ2-2): ETGVTQSPTHLIKTRGQQVTLRCSSQSGHNTVSWYQQALGQGPQFIFQYYREEENGRGNFPPRFSGLQFPNYSSELNVNALELDDSALYLCASSLVQGTGELFFGEGSRLTVL.